The 20 T cell receptor beta chains in this list originate from one sample, sequenced in a study of tumor-infiltrating T cells and Merkel cell polyomavirus. Study-level information: CD8+ T cells recognized the Merkel cell polyomavirus KLL epitope.

Generated by immunoSEQ multiplex PCR, the TCRdb table keeps only in-frame clones and is missing some. The sample includes about 3,000 clones, 84% of them seen just once. All patients' tumors stained robustly positive for Merkel cell polyomavirus Large T antigen by immunohistochemistry. Sequenced material: tumor tissue. The receptors come from a man aged 45-65 years with Merkel cell carcinoma.

This chain links TRBV7-2 with TRBJ1-1; 8 positions match TRBD1. With 5 bases clipped from V and 0 bases from J, the junction kept 8 bases outside the gene matches. This CDR3 has 16 residues. The germline V gene encodes CDR1 SGHTA and CDR2 FQGNSA. The CDR3 region is CASSLQGAGMNTEAFF. The DNA of the CDR3 is TGTGCCAGCAGCCTCCAGGGGGCCGGAATGAACACTGAAGCTTTCTTT.

The chain is built from TRBV29-1 and TRBJ2-4; 8 positions match TRBD1. The J segment lost 0 bases and the V segment lost 4 bases, leaving 2 bases of the junction unmatched. This CDR3 comprises 14 residues. Germline values: CDR1 SQVTM, CDR2 ANQGSEA. CDR3 region: CSVGTGIAKNIQYF. For the CDR3, the DNA is TGCAGCGTTGGGACAGGGATAGCCAAAAACATTCAGTACTTC.

The V and J genes are TRBV18 and TRBJ1-2; D gene ambiguous. The CDR3 contains 14 residues. V dropped 3 bases and J dropped 5 bases, with 13 bases sitting between them. Germline lookup yields CDR1 KGHSH and CDR2 LQKENI. The CDR3 region is CASSPTGKGYGYTF. The DNA of the CDR3 is TGTGCCAGCTCACCGACGGGAAAGGGATATGGCTACACCTTC. The full variable domain, its missing parts supplied by reference TRBV18 and TRBJ1-2, is NAGVMQNPRHLVRRRGQEARLRCSPMKGHSHVYWYRQLPEEGLKFMVYLQKENIIDESGMPKERFSAEFPKEGPSILRIQQVVRGDSAAYFCASSPTGKGYGYTFGSGTRLTVV.

This clone is termed large (0.1 to 1%). This chain links TRBV5-6 with TRBJ2-3, with D tentatively TRBD2 (6 bases). V was clipped by 2 bases and J by 1 base, with 14 bases between them. The CDR3 is 16 amino acids. CDR1 is SGHDT and CDR2 is YYEEEE in the germline V gene. The CDR3 DNA follows: TGTGCCAGCAGCTTAGTCCCCGGGAGCGGCACAGATACGCAGTATTTT. Protein product: CASSLVPGSGTDTQYF.

This chain uses TRBV9 with TRBJ1-2; 9 bases are a match to TRBD1. This CDR3 is 14 amino acids long. Per the germline V gene, CDR1 is SGDLS and CDR2 is YYNGEE. V lost 3 bases to trimming and J lost 7 bases; unmatched junction nucleotides: 7. Written as DNA, the CDR3 is TGTGCCAGCAGCGCCCTACAGGGGGCGCCTGGCTACACCTTC. It yields the protein CASSALQGAPGYTF.

This rearrangement joins TRBV30 to TRBJ2-1; a possible D gene is TRBD2 (7 bases). Germline V gives CDR1 GTSNPN, CDR2 SVGIG (reference sequence). The V end was cut by 2 bases, the J end by 7 bases, with 15 bases between. The CDR3 contains 14 residues. CDR3: CAWSRWGGQNEQFF. The CDR3 DNA follows: TGTGCCTGGAGTCGGTGGGGGGGCCAGAATGAGCAGTTCTTC.

The chain is built from TRBV27 and TRBJ2-5; 12 bases match TRBD1. Germline CDR1 MNHEY, CDR2 SMNVEV (reference sequence). J lost 5 bases, V lost 0 bases, and 16 bases had no gene match. CDR3 length equals 20 residues. The CDR3 loop is CASSLSSGQGAWMGEETQYF. Here the CDR3 DNA reads TGTGCCAGCAGTTTATCGTCGGGACAGGGGGCTTGGATGGGAGAGGAGACCCAGTACTTC.

This chain uses TRBV7-9 with TRBJ1-5; 7 positions agree with TRBD1. This CDR3 comprises 15 residues. V lost 5 bases, J lost 6 bases, and 10 bases stayed unmatched. The V gene's germline CDR1 is SEHNR and CDR2 FQNEAQ (reference sequence). As DNA, the CDR3 is TGTGCCAGCAGCCTAACTGACAGGGACGGTCAGCCCCAGCATTTT. Protein product: CASSLTDRDGQPQHF.

The J gene is TRBJ2-7, the V gene TRBV7-2; 7 bases agree with TRBD2. Germline CDR1 reads SGHTA; CDR2 reads FQGNSA. The CDR3 loop spans 15 amino acids. V lost 3 bases and J lost 1; bases outside the gene matches: 6. DNA of the CDR3: TGTGCCAGCAGCTTTGCCGGGGGGTGGTCCTACGAGCAGTACGTC. It yields the protein CASSFAGGWSYEQYV.

This clone appeared a single time. The J gene is TRBJ2-7, the V gene TRBV10-2, with TRBD1 matching 9 bases. This CDR3 is 14 amino acids long. Germline V gene data show CDR1 as WSHSY and CDR2 as SAAADI. Trimming at V came to 6 bases and at J to 6 bases, leaving 9 bases not matched to a gene. The CDR3 region has the DNA TGCGCCAGCAGGCCGGGACAGGGTCTAGGCGAGCAGTACGTC. Translation: CASRPGQGLGEQYV.

The rearrangement joins TRBV6-4 to TRBJ2-3, with D maybe TRBD2 (7 bases). Germline values: CDR1 MRHNA, CDR2 SNTAGT. V lost 2 bases and J 2 bases, leaving 8 bases between the germline ends. This CDR3 is 14 amino acids long. The CDR3 region has the DNA TGTGCCAGCAGTGACGGGGGGGCCACAGATACGCAGTATTTT. Amino acids: CASSDGGATDTQYF.

This clone was found once. V usage is TRBV18 and J usage is TRBJ2-1; 7 bases fit TRBD1. The length of the CDR3 is 15 residues. The germline V gene encodes CDR1 KGHSH and CDR2 LQKENI. The V and J ends lost 1 base and 2 bases, in that order; junction bases with no gene match: 2. The CDR3 DNA sequence: TGTGCCAGCTCACCACAGGGGGCGGCCTACAATGAGCAGTTCTTC. This encodes CASSPQGAAYNEQFF. Filled out from reference TRBV18 and TRBJ2-1, the complete variable domain reads NAGVMQNPRHLVRRRGQEARLRCSPMKGHSHVYWYRQLPEEGLKFMVYLQKENIIDESGMPKERFSAEFPKEGPSILRIQQVVRGDSAAYFCASSPQGAAYNEQFFGPGTRLTVL.

This clone occurred once. The chain joins TRBV15 to TRBJ2-7; D call uncertain. V was pared by 3 bases and J by 0 bases, with 9 bases between. CDR3 length equals 14 residues. Germline CDR1 reads LNHNV; CDR2 reads YYDKDF (reference sequence). Here the CDR3 DNA reads TGTGCCACCAGCAGTCAACGGAGCTCCTACGAGCAGTACTTC. Amino acid sequence: CATSSQRSSYEQYF.

The chain carries TRBV7-8 and TRBJ1-5; 7 bases match TRBD1. There are 17 residues in the CDR3. CDR1 is SGHVS, CDR2 FQNEAQ, per germline. The V segment lost 1 base and the J segment 5 bases; nucleotides outside the gene matches: 11. DNA for the CDR3: TGTGCCAGCAGCTTAGAGGGCGAGGGGGCTGTAGATCAGCCCCAGCATTTT. This gives the protein CASSLEGEGAVDQPQHF. Based on the CDR3 plus reference TRBV7-8 and TRBJ1-5, the full variable domain is GAGVSQSPRYKVAKRGQDVALRCDPISGHVSLFWYQQALGQGPEFLTYFQNEAQLDKSGLPSDRFFAERPEGSVSTLKIQRTQQEDSAVYLCASSLEGEGAVDQPQHFGDGTRLSIL.

The chain employs TRBV4-1 and TRBJ2-3; tentative D call: TRBD2 (5 bases). Germline CDR1 reads MGHRA; CDR2 reads YSYEKL. The CDR3 runs 17 residues. V lost 1 base, J lost 2 bases, and 16 bases lay in between. The CDR3 DNA follows: TGCGCCAGCAGCCAAGCAGGAACGCCGGGGATCACAGATACGCAGTATTTT. This translates into CASSQAGTPGITDTQYF.

V usage is TRBV7-6 and J usage is TRBJ1-2; 7 nucleotides line up with TRBD1. This CDR3 is 13 amino acids long. Trimming took 1 base from V and 8 from J; bases not matched to a gene: 4. Germline loops: CDR1 SGHVS, CDR2 FNYEAQ. The CDR3 coding sequence is TGTGCCAGCAGCTTAGGGGGGGACAGCGGCTACACCTTC. Amino acids: CASSLGGDSGYTF.

The chain employs TRBV19 and TRBJ2-5; D call uncertain. This CDR3 is built from 11 residues. Per the germline V gene, CDR1 is LNHDA and CDR2 is SQIVND (reference sequence). Between the trimmed V and J ends, which lost 8 bases and 4 bases, there was a span of 8 bases. CDR3 coding DNA: TGTGCCAGTGCACGCAGAGAGACCCAGTACTTC. This codes for CASARRETQYF.

This clone was detected only once. The chain employs TRBV2 and TRBJ1-1, with TRBD1 matching over 8 bases. Germline loops: CDR1 SNHLY, CDR2 FYNNEI. The junction had 6 bases not matched to a gene; V was cut back by 8 bases and J by 1 base. The CDR3 is 14 residues long. CDR3 region: CASRIGTGNTEAFF. CDR3 sequence (DNA): TGTGCCAGCCGAATCGGGACAGGGAACACTGAAGCTTTCTTT.

The chain links TRBV4-1 to TRBJ2-1; tentative D call: TRBD1 (5 bases). V was pared by 4 bases and J by 6 bases, with 10 bases between. This CDR3 is built from 13 residues. Germline CDR1 and CDR2: MGHRA and YSYEKL. The CDR3, as DNA: TGCGCCAGCAGCCCCCCCAGGGTCAATGAGCAGTTCTTC. Translating it yields CASSPPRVNEQFF.

J is TRBJ2-1 and V is TRBV7-2; possible D gene TRBD2, 5 bases. CDR1 is SGHTA and CDR2 is FQGNSA in the germline V gene. The CDR3 totals 15 residues. Trimming shortened V by 0 bases and J by 3 bases, and 9 bases separated the two germline ends. CDR3 residues: CASSLALTNYNEQFF. DNA of the CDR3: TGTGCCAGCAGCTTAGCGCTGACTAACTACAATGAGCAGTTCTTC.